This T cell receptor beta chain was documented in a study of blood T cell repertoires in COVID-19 (dated by TCRdb to about 2020). For the study in its entirety: The collaborator samples originated in the United States, Italy and Spain and spanned the acute and convalescent phases of COVID-19. The prospective study material was composed of cDNA or gDNA derived from T cells, B-cell-depleted T cells, or PBMCs. The dataset comprised deeply sampled blood TCRbeta repertoires from subjects exposed to, actively infected with, or recovered from COVID-19. The repertoires were made available in a free public database intended to serve as a resource for research on the immune response to SARS-CoV-2. Samples came from the ongoing ImmuneRACE study (first 160 participants) plus 1,254 subjects from 6 global collaborators. The sample metadata nearly always contained a de-identified subject ID, COVID-19 status, age in years and sex. Where available, HLA class I and class II types were taken from metadata supplied by the sample provider and were not determined by assay-based typing.

One collaborating source in Seattle enrolled patients during active infection and followed them longitudinally through the course of disease. Whole blood was collected in K2EDTA tubes by collaborating institutions according to the institutions' own protocols. For TCRbeta analysis, collaborators shipped samples as frozen whole blood, isolated PBMCs, or DNA extracted from either of those sample types. Overall results and qualifications from the work: Clinical and demographic metadata were provided uncurated, with the amount varying by source and participant.

TCRbeta CDR3 regions were amplified from genomic DNA by means of the immunoSEQ Assay, a bias-controlled multiplex PCR. As for how the authors treated the data: Within the assay, amplification of reference gene primers was used to estimate how many nucleated cells each sample contained. To quantify the absolute abundance of each unique TCRbeta CDR3 rearrangement, sequence reads were collapsed and filtered. For each sample, productive Simpson clonality was calculated as the square root of Simpson's diversity index across productive rearrangements. This is the immuneACCESS table as TCRdb keeps it, with only in-frame sequences that have V and J called. A part of the clones is gone; compared with another copy, unresolved V genes explain less than half, and the rest is unexplained. That table gives V, J and clone size, and the DNA gave D and trimming. The sample profile shows 450,000 or so clones; around nine tenths of them were found once. The ten largest clones capture 0.8% to 0.9% of the sample.

About this clone: The specificity of this receptor is unknown. No much larger clone is present one base from it, and per-base qualities are unavailable.

The sequenced sample was peripheral blood. The sequence derives from a man younger than 35 with COVID-19, enrolled during active disease.

The nucleotide sequence is TGTGCCAGCAGCTCGACAGGCTACGGCACAGATACGCAGTATTTT. It translates as CASSSTGYGTDTQYF. The V and J genes are TRBV7-8 and TRBJ2-3; 6 matching bases give a weak D call of TRBD1. The CDR3 starts with the cysteine, ends with the phenylalanine, and has 15 residues. Only the CDR3 region is kept as DNA, spanning 45 bases read in frame from base 1. Deletion took 4 bases off V and 1 base off J, with a span of 12 bases between the germline ends. The CDR1 and CDR2 encoded by the germline V gene are SGHVS and FQNEAQ.